This T cell receptor (beta chain) was sequenced during a study of cytomegalovirus exposure and HLA in healthy donors. Study-level information: Prior work identified around 120 million unique TCR beta sequences in 190 million or so T cells.

Trimming removed 3 bases from V and 4 bases from J; junction bases left unmatched: 8. The germline V gene encodes CDR1 SQVTM and CDR2 ANQGSEA. The CDR3 covers 14 residues. As for this clone: Its antigen is unidentified.

Study findings and constraints: Both high specificity and high sensitivity reportedly marked the classifier's diagnosis of cytomegalovirus status.

Primers included in the PCR were 60 Vbeta and 13 Jbeta primers. Method: immunoSEQ multiplex PCR; TCRdb's copy keeps in-frame clones and lacks some. The table includes 70,000 to 80,000 clones, under 85% detected once. The source of this sequence is a woman in her 40s in good health and CMV-seropositive. V gene TRBV29-1 combines with J gene TRBJ2-5; 7 positions match TRBD1. The source material was PBMCs. CDR3 sequence (DNA): TGCAGCGTTGAGGCACAGGGGTCCGGAGAGACCCAGTACTTC. Translation gives CSVEAQGSGETQYF.